This entry concerns a single T cell receptor (beta chain). Its antigen is still unknown. Germline V gives CDR1 MNHNS, CDR2 SASEGT. The V and J ends lost 2 bases and 6 bases, in that order; junction bases with no gene match: 11. This CDR3 has 16 residues. The source of the sample is a study of OX40 agonist ivuxolimab in advanced cancers. Findings and caveats of the study: Partial responders at 0.1-3.0 mg/kg had among the lowest clonal expansion.

Using immunoSEQ multiplex PCR, the repertoire was profiled, and TCRdb retains in-frame clones only, with some absent. Found here are about 20,000 clones, approximately 78% of them singletons; the top ten hold 25% to 30%. The clonotype originates from an adult with an advanced solid tumor such as melanoma, head and neck, liver or kidney cancer. The chain links TRBV6-1 to TRBJ1-2, with 8 bases matching TRBD1. The starting material was CD4+ or CD8+ T cells sorted from blood, obtained in a trial of the OX40 agonist ivuxolimab. The DNA for the CDR3 is TGTGCCAGCAGTGAACAAGGGCAGGGGGCTTGGAATGGCTACACCTTC. It encodes CASSEQGQGAWNGYTF.